A selection of T cell receptor beta chains follows, all from one sample in a study of T cells in Graves' hyperthyroidism and ophthalmopathy. TCRdb analysed the multiplex PCR reads with MiXCR anew, one entry per CDR3 protein. In the table there are 400,000 or so distinct CDR3 sequences, about 14% of which are singletons. Material: blood. The receptors here all came from a man aged 45-60 years with Graves' ophthalmopathy. Both conserved end residues are part of each CDR3. Fields, in order: CDR3 length, V gene, D gene, J gene, clone size, CDR3 protein, CDR3 DNA. D genes are given only for firm matches. Expanded clones get a size class; other rows say once, few or many, or leave the size out.

length: 15
V: TRBV20-1
D: -
J: TRBJ2-1
size: many
CDR3: CSARSLAERYNEQFF
DNA: TGCAGTGCTAGATCCTTAGCGGAGCGCTACAATGAGCAGTTCTTC

length: 16
V: TRBV7-9
D: -
J: TRBJ1-6
size: -
CDR3: CASSSKKGGVNSPLHF
DNA: TGTGCCAGCAGCTCCAAGAAGGGGGGGGTAAATTCACCCCTCCACTTT

length: 13
V: TRBV29-1
D: TRBD2
J: TRBJ2-7
size: many
CDR3: CSAWTSGPYEQYF
DNA: TGCAGCGCCTGGACTAGCGGGCCCTACGAGCAGTACTTC

length: 12
V: TRBV19
D: -
J: TRBJ2-7
size: -
CDR3: CATSDWGYEQYF
DNA: TGTGCCACCTCGGACTGGGGCTACGAGCAGTACTTC

length: 15
V: TRBV5-1
D: TRBD1
J: TRBJ1-1
size: few
CDR3: CASSLAGQGGTEAFF
DNA: TGCGCCAGCAGCTTGGCGGGACAGGGGGGTACTGAAGCTTTCTTT

length: 14
V: TRBV30
D: -
J: TRBJ1-5
size: many
CDR3: CAWRGRGSNQPQHF
DNA: TGTGCCTGGAGGGGACGGGGGAGCAATCAGCCCCAGCATTTT

length: 15
V: TRBV19
D: TRBD2
J: TRBJ2-1
size: few
CDR3: CASKARAGVLNEQFF
DNA: TGTGCCAGCAAAGCTCGGGCGGGAGTCCTGAATGAGCAGTTCTTC

length: 14
V: TRBV5-1
D: TRBD1
J: TRBJ1-5
size: many
CDR3: CASSLETGRQPQHF
DNA: TGCGCCAGCAGCTTGGAGACAGGGCGGCAGCCCCAGCATTTT

length: 15
V: TRBV28
D: TRBD1
J: TRBJ1-3
size: -
CDR3: CASIGQGLSGNTIYF
DNA: TGTGCCAGCATAGGACAGGGTCTCTCTGGAAACACCATATATTTT

length: 13
V: TRBV12-3/TRBV12-4
D: -
J: TRBJ2-1
size: few
CDR3: CASSTHRNNEQFF
DNA: TGTGCCAGCAGTACCCACCGGAACAATGAGCAGTTCTTC

length: 13
V: TRBV7-9
D: -
J: TRBJ2-3
size: many
CDR3: CASSLPRADTQYF
DNA: TGTGCCAGCAGCTTGCCCAGGGCAGATACGCAGTATTTT

length: 19
V: TRBV10-3
D: TRBD2
J: TRBJ2-1
size: few
CDR3: CAISPVPGLAGITYNEQFF
DNA: TGTGCCATCAGCCCCGTCCCGGGACTAGCGGGAATAACCTACAATGAGCAGTTCTTC

length: 15
V: TRBV9
D: -
J: TRBJ2-3
size: few
CDR3: CASSGRTSITDTQYF
DNA: TGTGCCAGCAGCGGACGTACCTCCATCACAGATACGCAGTATTTT

length: 15
V: TRBV28
D: -
J: TRBJ2-2
size: few
CDR3: CASSSGGQSTGELFF
DNA: TGTGCCAGCAGCTCCGGGGGACAGTCCACCGGGGAGCTGTTTTTT

length: 17
V: TRBV12-5
D: TRBD2
J: TRBJ2-5
size: many
CDR3: CASGSRTGTSGQETQYF
DNA: TGTGCTAGTGGTTCGAGAACCGGGACTAGCGGACAAGAGACCCAGTACTTC

length: 15
V: TRBV9
D: TRBD1
J: TRBJ2-1
size: few
CDR3: CASSVAPVQGTEQFF
DNA: TGTGCCAGCAGCGTAGCCCCTGTACAGGGGACTGAGCAGTTCTTC

length: 15
V: TRBV19
D: -
J: TRBJ2-6
size: -
CDR3: CASRGSVAGANVLTF
DNA: TGTGCCAGTAGGGGGTCCGTCGCTGGGGCCAACGTCCTGACTTTC

length: 12
V: TRBV30
D: -
J: TRBJ2-1
size: many
CDR3: CAWSVVGNEQFF
DNA: TGTGCCTGGAGTGTGGTTGGCAATGAGCAGTTCTTC

length: 15
V: TRBV27
D: TRBD1
J: TRBJ1-5
size: many
CDR3: CASRAQGAYNQPQHF
DNA: TGTGCCAGCAGGGCACAGGGGGCATACAATCAGCCCCAGCATTTT

length: 14
V: TRBV6-5
D: TRBD1
J: TRBJ2-7
size: -
CDR3: CASSYGTGFYEQYF
DNA: TGTGCCAGCAGTTACGGGACAGGCTTCTACGAGCAGTACTTC

length: 12
V: TRBV6-1
D: TRBD1
J: TRBJ1-2
size: few
CDR3: CASKQGALGYTF
DNA: TGTGCCAGCAAACAGGGGGCTCTTGGCTACACCTTC

length: 13
V: TRBV27
D: -
J: TRBJ2-2
size: few
CDR3: CASSLSVTGELFF
DNA: TGTGCCAGCAGTTTATCGGTAACCGGGGAGCTGTTTTTT

length: 14
V: TRBV28
D: TRBD1
J: TRBJ2-7
size: many
CDR3: CASTTSGGTYEQYF
DNA: TGTGCCAGCACCACCTCAGGGGGCACCTACGAGCAGTACTTC

length: 14
V: TRBV3-1
D: -
J: TRBJ2-2
size: few
CDR3: CASRRSGSSGELFF
DNA: TGTGCCAGCAGGCGTTCCGGGAGCTCCGGGGAGCTGTTTTTT

length: 13
V: TRBV11-3
D: TRBD2
J: TRBJ2-1
size: few
CDR3: CASRRRENGEQFF
DNA: TGTGCCAGCAGGCGGCGGGAGAATGGTGAGCAGTTCTTC

length: 13
V: TRBV10-3
D: -
J: TRBJ1-2
size: many
CDR3: CAITPDTNYGYTF
DNA: TGTGCCATCACCCCGGACACTAACTATGGCTACACCTTC

length: 14
V: TRBV4-1
D: -
J: TRBJ2-1
size: few
CDR3: CASSQVLRHNEQFF
DNA: TGCGCCAGCAGCCAAGTTTTGAGACACAATGAGCAGTTCTTC

length: 16
V: TRBV27
D: -
J: TRBJ2-2
size: -
CDR3: CASKVIRGGNTGELFF
DNA: TGTGCCAGCAAGGTCATCAGGGGCGGGAACACCGGGGAGCTGTTTTTT

length: 15
V: TRBV11-3
D: TRBD2
J: TRBJ2-2
size: many
CDR3: CASSLTSVNTGELFF
DNA: TGTGCCAGCAGCCTGACTAGCGTGAACACCGGGGAGCTGTTTTTT

length: 11
V: TRBV20-1
D: -
J: TRBJ2-5
size: many
CDR3: CSAKRLETQYF
DNA: TGCAGTGCTAAACGGCTGGAGACCCAGTACTTC

length: 16
V: TRBV24-1
D: TRBD1
J: TRBJ1-4
size: many
CDR3: CATSDNRDRGKEKLFF
DNA: TGTGCCACCAGTGATAACCGGGACAGGGGAAAGGAAAAACTGTTTTTT

length: 13
V: TRBV2
D: -
J: TRBJ2-7
size: many
CDR3: CASTTASRGEQYF
DNA: TGTGCCAGCACCACGGCGAGCAGGGGCGAGCAGTACTTC

length: 16
V: TRBV18
D: -
J: TRBJ2-1
size: many
CDR3: CASSPRGSGTYNEQFF
DNA: TGTGCCAGCTCACCACGTGGGAGTGGGACCTACAATGAGCAGTTCTTC

length: 14
V: TRBV30
D: TRBD1
J: TRBJ1-3
size: many
CDR3: CAWSVGTGSHTIYF
DNA: TGTGCCTGGAGTGTCGGGACAGGGAGTCACACCATATATTTT

length: 16
V: TRBV6-1
D: -
J: TRBJ1-4
size: many
CDR3: CASSLRPVGANEKLFF
DNA: TGTGCCAGCAGTCTCCGACCGGTGGGGGCAAATGAAAAACTGTTTTTT

length: 15
V: TRBV5-1
D: TRBD2
J: TRBJ2-1
size: many
CDR3: CASSLTSGRVYEQFF
DNA: TGCGCCAGCAGCTTGACTAGCGGGAGGGTCTATGAGCAGTTCTTC

length: 19
V: TRBV6-1
D: TRBD1
J: TRBJ2-6
size: many
CDR3: CASREEPGQGVAGANVLTF
DNA: TGTGCCAGCAGGGAAGAACCGGGACAGGGGGTGGCTGGGGCCAACGTCCTGACTTTC

length: 17
V: TRBV6-5
D: TRBD1
J: TRBJ1-2
size: few
CDR3: CASSYVGRGLGNYGYTF
DNA: TGTGCCAGCAGTTATGTCGGCAGGGGGCTCGGGAACTATGGCTACACCTTC

length: 12
V: TRBV7-8
D: -
J: TRBJ1-1
size: many
CDR3: CASSSVNLGAFF
DNA: TGTGCCAGCAGCTCAGTTAATTTAGGAGCTTTCTTT

length: 14
V: TRBV6-1
D: -
J: TRBJ2-7
size: few
CDR3: CASSEGHSSYEQYF
DNA: TGTGCCAGCAGTGAAGGACATAGTTCCTACGAGCAGTACTTC

length: 15
V: TRBV27
D: TRBD1
J: TRBJ2-7
size: many
CDR3: CASSLSTGQGYEQYF
DNA: TGTGCCAGCAGTTTATCGACAGGACAGGGCTACGAGCAGTACTTC

length: 13
V: TRBV5-1
D: -
J: TRBJ1-3
size: -
CDR3: CASSGGLRNTIYF
DNA: TGCGCCAGCAGCGGAGGCCTAAGAAACACCATATATTTT

length: 16
V: TRBV24-1
D: TRBD2
J: TRBJ2-1
size: many
CDR3: CATSASGRIPYNEQFF
DNA: TGTGCCACCAGCGCTAGCGGGAGGATCCCCTACAATGAGCAGTTCTTC

length: 16
V: TRBV30
D: TRBD2
J: TRBJ2-4
size: many
CDR3: CAWSPLTSGAGNIQYF
DNA: TGTGCCTGGAGCCCATTGACTAGCGGGGCGGGGAACATTCAGTACTTC

length: 13
V: TRBV7-6
D: -
J: TRBJ2-5
size: many
CDR3: CASSFNIRETQYF
DNA: TGTGCCAGCAGCTTTAACATCCGAGAGACCCAGTACTTC

length: 15
V: TRBV4-1
D: -
J: TRBJ1-2
size: few
CDR3: CASSPGANFNYGYTF
DNA: TGCGCCAGCAGCCCCGGAGCGAATTTTAACTATGGCTACACCTTC

length: 13
V: TRBV20-1
D: TRBD2
J: TRBJ2-1
size: many
CDR3: CSAGLAGYNEQFF
DNA: TGCAGTGCCGGGCTAGCGGGTTACAATGAGCAGTTCTTC

length: 15
V: TRBV5-6
D: -
J: TRBJ2-1
size: -
CDR3: CASSLFDRTRNEQFF
DNA: TGTGCCAGCAGCCTTTTCGACAGGACCCGCAATGAGCAGTTCTTC

length: 14
V: TRBV2
D: -
J: TRBJ1-1
size: few
CDR3: CASSTNRVNTEAFF
DNA: TGTGCCAGCTCTACTAACAGGGTGAACACTGAAGCTTTCTTT

length: 14
V: TRBV10-3
D: -
J: TRBJ2-4
size: -
CDR3: CAISEELAKNIQYF
DNA: TGTGCCATCAGTGAGGAACTAGCCAAAAACATTCAGTACTTC

length: 20
V: TRBV7-6
D: TRBD2
J: TRBJ2-5
size: -
CDR3: CASSLVRSGLAGVEQETQYF
DNA: TGTGCCAGCAGCTTAGTTCGGTCTGGACTAGCGGGAGTAGAACAAGAGACCCAGTACTTC

length: 13
V: TRBV6-2/TRBV6-3
D: TRBD1
J: TRBJ2-1
size: few
CDR3: CASSVGQVNEQFF
DNA: TGTGCCAGCAGTGTTGGACAGGTCAATGAGCAGTTCTTC

length: 15
V: TRBV19
D: TRBD2
J: TRBJ2-1
size: -
CDR3: CASSRLAGGPNEQFF
DNA: TGTGCCAGTAGTCGACTAGCGGGAGGGCCCAATGAGCAGTTCTTC

length: 13
V: TRBV20-1
D: -
J: TRBJ1-2
size: many
CDR3: CSAVQGSGYGYTF
DNA: TGCAGTGCGGTGCAGGGATCAGGTTATGGCTACACCTTC